This T cell receptor beta chain was retrieved from a study of T cells in Graves' hyperthyroidism and ophthalmopathy. Whole-study context: Specimen type is peripheral blood, collected at initial diagnosis prior to any treatment. Study-wide results and limits: Peripheral blood also featured most of the thyroid clonotypes expanded above 0.001.

Amplification targeted TCR beta CDR3 regions from RNA transcripts. Primed by the HTBI set, a first-round RT-PCR was run on the TCR CDR3. TCRdb re-derived calls from the multiplex PCR reads in MiXCR, one entry per CDR3 protein. The table has over 650,000 distinct CDR3 sequences, about a sixth seen once; the top ten hold approximately 8.4%. The CDR3 runs to 12 residues. The germline V gene encodes CDR1 MDHEN and CDR2 SYDVKM. The germline V and J ends were trimmed by 5 bases and 2 bases, with 7 bases remaining between them. Worth noting for this clonotype: The antigen is unknown.

This receptor was obtained from a man aged 18-30 years with Graves' hyperthyroidism. The chain has TRBV28 and TRBJ2-7; D is uncertain. Sequencing was performed on blood. CDR3 residues: CASSRETYEQYF. The CDR3 nucleotides are TGTGCCAGCAGTCGCGAGACCTACGAGCAGTACTTC.